This T cell receptor beta chain was documented in a study of early T cells in non-severe SARS-CoV-2 infection. Germline V gene sequence: CDR1 MNHNY, CDR2 SVGAGI (reference sequence). CDR3 length: 13 residues. V was shortened by 7 bases and J by 7 bases, with 13 bases between the two germline ends. The library protocol tagged individual cDNA molecules with unique molecular identifiers. TCRdb used MiXCR to reprocess the 5' RACE reads, holding one entry per CDR3 protein. Counted here are about 36,000 distinct CDR3 sequences, about 6.8% occurring once; the ten biggest clones make up around a quarter. This clonotype occurred a few times.

The gene calls are TRBV6-6 and TRBJ2-2; perhaps TRBD2 as D (5 bases). The sequence was collected from an adult who was a healthcare worker with PCR-confirmed SARS-CoV-2 infection or an uninfected control (not recorded which). Sequenced material: whole blood, taken at baseline. The CDR3 coding sequence is TGTGCCAGCACCTCATCGAGCGGCGGGGAGCTGTTTTTT. Its translation is CASTSSSGGELFF.